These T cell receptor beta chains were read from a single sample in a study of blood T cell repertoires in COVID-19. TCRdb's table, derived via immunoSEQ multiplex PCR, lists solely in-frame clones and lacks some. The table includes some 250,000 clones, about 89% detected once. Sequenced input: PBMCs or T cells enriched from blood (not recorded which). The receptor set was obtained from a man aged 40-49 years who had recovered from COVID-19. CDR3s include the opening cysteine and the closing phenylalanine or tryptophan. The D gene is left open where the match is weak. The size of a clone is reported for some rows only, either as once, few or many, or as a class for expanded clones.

CDR3aa: CASSRHSRGGDTGELFF
CDR3nt: TGTGCCAGTAGCCGCCACTCTAGGGGGGGGGACACCGGGGAGCTGTTTTTT
v_gene: TRBV19
d_gene: -
j_gene: TRBJ2-2
abundance: -

CDR3aa: CASSKKTGTANNEQFF
CDR3nt: TGTGCCAGCAGCAAGAAAACCGGGACAGCGAACAATGAGCAGTTCTTC
v_gene: TRBV21-1
d_gene: -
j_gene: TRBJ2-1
abundance: -

CDR3aa: CASSHDRGYAELFF
CDR3nt: TGCGCCAGCAGCCACGACAGGGGTTACGCGGAACTGTTTTTT
v_gene: TRBV4-1
d_gene: TRBD1
j_gene: TRBJ1-4
abundance: -

CDR3aa: CASSELGSGPQETQYF
CDR3nt: TGCGCCAGCAGTGAGTTAGGTAGCGGCCCACAAGAGACCCAGTACTTC
v_gene: TRBV10-2
d_gene: -
j_gene: TRBJ2-5
abundance: once

CDR3aa: CSVLRGTGGANYGYTF
CDR3nt: TGCAGCGTCCTCAGAGGGACAGGGGGCGCAAACTATGGCTACACCTTC
v_gene: TRBV29-1
d_gene: TRBD1
j_gene: TRBJ1-2
abundance: few

CDR3aa: CSFSRWGLAGGLGGNEQFF
CDR3nt: TGCAGCTTTTCGAGGTGGGGACTAGCGGGAGGGCTCGGAGGAAATGAGCAGTTCTTC
v_gene: TRBV29-1
d_gene: TRBD2
j_gene: TRBJ2-1
abundance: -

CDR3aa: CARSRAGGGFYEQYF
CDR3nt: TGTGCCCGCAGCCGAGCGGGGGGGGGCTTCTACGAGCAGTACTTC
v_gene: TRBV3-1/TRBV3-2
d_gene: TRBD2
j_gene: TRBJ2-7
abundance: -

CDR3aa: CASSFGKSYRGTNYGYTF
CDR3nt: TGTGCCAGCAGCTTCGGTAAGAGTTACAGGGGTACGAACTATGGCTACACCTTC
v_gene: TRBV5-6
d_gene: TRBD1
j_gene: TRBJ1-2
abundance: -

CDR3aa: CASSPENQPQHF
CDR3nt: TGTGCCAGCAGCCCGGAGAATCAGCCCCAGCATTTT
v_gene: TRBV7-9
d_gene: -
j_gene: TRBJ1-5
abundance: few

CDR3aa: CASSQEGAVGYEQYF
CDR3nt: TGTGCCAGCAGCCAAGAGGGGGCGGTGGGTTACGAGCAGTACTTC
v_gene: TRBV14
d_gene: -
j_gene: TRBJ2-7
abundance: -

CDR3aa: CASSQGGSGANVLTF
CDR3nt: TGTGCCAGCAGTCAGGGAGGGTCTGGGGCCAACGTCCTGACTTTC
v_gene: TRBV6-2/TRBV6-3
d_gene: TRBD2
j_gene: TRBJ2-6
abundance: once

CDR3aa: CASSLATAERGRRTDTQYF
CDR3nt: TGTGCCAGCAGCTTAGCTACTGCTGAGAGAGGGAGGCGGACAGATACGCAGTATTTT
v_gene: TRBV11-2
d_gene: -
j_gene: TRBJ2-3
abundance: -

CDR3aa: CASSVGGASYEQYF
CDR3nt: TGTGCCAGTAGTGTTGGGGGGGCTAGCTACGAGCAGTACTTC
v_gene: TRBV19
d_gene: -
j_gene: TRBJ2-7
abundance: few

CDR3aa: CASSPAGTVYNEQFF
CDR3nt: TGTGCCAGCAGCCCCGCGGGGACAGTTTACAATGAGCAGTTCTTC
v_gene: TRBV11-2
d_gene: -
j_gene: TRBJ2-1
abundance: -

CDR3aa: CASSQTRGASANYGYTF
CDR3nt: TGCGCCAGCAGCCAAACTCGGGGGGCTTCAGCTAACTATGGCTACACCTTC
v_gene: TRBV4-1
d_gene: -
j_gene: TRBJ1-2
abundance: once

CDR3aa: CASNTNKNQPQHF
CDR3nt: TGTGCCAGCAATACCAACAAGAATCAGCCCCAGCATTTT
v_gene: TRBV5-8
d_gene: -
j_gene: TRBJ1-5
abundance: -

CDR3aa: CASSEAWSRGSNEKLFF
CDR3nt: TGTGCCAGCAGTGAAGCGTGGTCTCGAGGGAGTAATGAAAAACTGTTTTTT
v_gene: TRBV6-1
d_gene: -
j_gene: TRBJ1-4
abundance: -

CDR3aa: CASSRYGGSGDETQYF
CDR3nt: TGTGCCAGCAGCCGATACGGTGGTAGCGGGGACGAGACCCAGTACTTC
v_gene: TRBV14
d_gene: TRBD2
j_gene: TRBJ2-5
abundance: -

CDR3aa: CASSLFVGRGQETQYF
CDR3nt: TGTGCCAGCAGCTTATTCGTAGGACGGGGTCAAGAGACCCAGTACTTC
v_gene: TRBV7-3
d_gene: -
j_gene: TRBJ2-5
abundance: once

CDR3aa: CASSPGQGVAYGANVLTF
CDR3nt: TGTGCCAGCAGCCCGGGACAGGGGGTTGCTTATGGGGCCAACGTCCTGACTTTC
v_gene: TRBV4-2
d_gene: TRBD1
j_gene: TRBJ2-6
abundance: once

CDR3aa: CASSSDSEGRTEAFF
CDR3nt: TGTGCCAGCAGCTCGGACAGCGAGGGCCGTACTGAAGCTTTCTTT
v_gene: TRBV11-3
d_gene: -
j_gene: TRBJ1-1
abundance: -

CDR3aa: CASTPSVAGVSGLTGELFF
CDR3nt: TGTGCCAGTACCCCGTCGGTAGCGGGAGTCTCCGGATTGACCGGGGAGCTGTTTTTT
v_gene: TRBV19
d_gene: TRBD2
j_gene: TRBJ2-2
abundance: -

CDR3aa: CSVGRDRVEWPGYTF
CDR3nt: TGCAGCGTTGGCCGGGACAGGGTCGAATGGCCGGGCTACACCTTC
v_gene: TRBV29-1
d_gene: TRBD1
j_gene: TRBJ1-2
abundance: -

CDR3aa: CASSLTQGRTEAFF
CDR3nt: TGTGCCAGCAGCTTGACACAGGGGCGCACTGAAGCTTTCTTT
v_gene: TRBV7-9
d_gene: TRBD1
j_gene: TRBJ1-1
abundance: -

CDR3aa: CSVGQGGQPQHF
CDR3nt: TGCAGCGTTGGACAGGGTGGTCAGCCCCAGCATTTT
v_gene: TRBV29-1
d_gene: TRBD1
j_gene: TRBJ1-5
abundance: -

CDR3aa: CASTPRQGTIYEQYF
CDR3nt: TGTGCCAGCACCCCCAGACAGGGGACGATCTACGAGCAGTACTTC
v_gene: TRBV7-2
d_gene: TRBD1
j_gene: TRBJ2-7
abundance: -

CDR3aa: CASSQEGQGGYGYTF
CDR3nt: TGCGCCAGCAGCCAAGAAGGCCAGGGAGGCTATGGCTACACCTTC
v_gene: TRBV4-1
d_gene: -
j_gene: TRBJ1-2
abundance: few

CDR3aa: CASSPGTGPGYTF
CDR3nt: TGCGCCAGCAGCCCCGGGACAGGGCCGGGCTACACCTTC
v_gene: TRBV5-1
d_gene: TRBD1
j_gene: TRBJ1-2
abundance: -

CDR3aa: CASETGGIYNEQFF
CDR3nt: TGTGCCAGTGAAACAGGGGGAATCTACAATGAGCAGTTCTTC
v_gene: TRBV18
d_gene: TRBD1
j_gene: TRBJ2-1
abundance: -

CDR3aa: CASSFSSGSQETQYF
CDR3nt: TGTGCCAGCAGCTTCTCTAGCGGGTCACAAGAGACCCAGTACTTC
v_gene: TRBV9
d_gene: TRBD2
j_gene: TRBJ2-5
abundance: -

CDR3aa: CASSLGLEVHEQFF
CDR3nt: TGTGCCAGCAGCTTGGGACTAGAGGTCCATGAGCAGTTCTTC
v_gene: TRBV5-6
d_gene: -
j_gene: TRBJ2-1
abundance: -

CDR3aa: CASSHAGYRETQYF
CDR3nt: TGTGCCAGCAGCCATGCGGGCTATCGGGAGACCCAGTACTTC
v_gene: TRBV3-1/TRBV3-2
d_gene: -
j_gene: TRBJ2-5
abundance: -

CDR3aa: CASSSPRTSGGKWDTQYF
CDR3nt: TGTGCCAGCAGCTCACCCCGGACTAGCGGGGGCAAGTGGGATACGCAGTATTTT
v_gene: TRBV11-3
d_gene: TRBD2
j_gene: TRBJ2-3
abundance: -

CDR3aa: CASRETGTYGYTF
CDR3nt: TGTGCCAGCAGGGAGACAGGGACCTATGGCTACACCTTC
v_gene: TRBV27
d_gene: TRBD1
j_gene: TRBJ1-2
abundance: -

CDR3aa: CASSPRGSVDTGELFF
CDR3nt: TGTGCCAGCTCACCACGAGGGTCGGTAGACACCGGGGAGCTGTTTTTT
v_gene: TRBV18
d_gene: -
j_gene: TRBJ2-2
abundance: -

CDR3aa: CASSQLAGGPTDEQFF
CDR3nt: TGTGCCAGCAGCCAACTAGCGGGGGGGCCGACGGATGAGCAGTTCTTC
v_gene: TRBV7-9
d_gene: TRBD2
j_gene: TRBJ2-1
abundance: once

CDR3aa: CASSQAPGQMNTGELFF
CDR3nt: TGTGCCAGCAGCCAGGCACCGGGACAGATGAACACCGGGGAGCTGTTTTTT
v_gene: TRBV4-2
d_gene: TRBD1
j_gene: TRBJ2-2
abundance: -

CDR3aa: CASSLGGEGENTEAFF
CDR3nt: TGTGCCAGCAGCTTAGGTGGTGAGGGTGAGAACACTGAAGCTTTCTTT
v_gene: TRBV7-2
d_gene: -
j_gene: TRBJ1-1
abundance: -

CDR3aa: CASSIAPGGQGYNEQFF
CDR3nt: TGTGCCAGTAGTATAGCCCCTGGCGGGCAGGGGTACAATGAGCAGTTCTTC
v_gene: TRBV19
d_gene: -
j_gene: TRBJ2-1
abundance: -

CDR3aa: CASSLLAGGVGNEQFF
CDR3nt: TGTGCCAGCAGCTTGTTGGCAGGGGGCGTAGGCAATGAGCAGTTCTTC
v_gene: TRBV5-6
d_gene: TRBD1
j_gene: TRBJ2-1
abundance: -

CDR3aa: CATSPTGTYEQYF
CDR3nt: TGTGCCACCTCGCCGACAGGAACCTACGAGCAGTACTTC
v_gene: TRBV13
d_gene: -
j_gene: TRBJ2-7
abundance: -

CDR3aa: CASSLGLAGSEQYF
CDR3nt: TGTGCCAGCAGCTTAGGACTAGCGGGATCGGAGCAGTACTTC
v_gene: TRBV7-3
d_gene: TRBD2
j_gene: TRBJ2-7
abundance: -

CDR3aa: CASSPTRSSYEQYF
CDR3nt: TGTGCCAGCTCTCCGACACGCAGTTCCTACGAGCAGTACTTC
v_gene: TRBV18
d_gene: -
j_gene: TRBJ2-7
abundance: -

CDR3aa: CASSFSDTKQFF
CDR3nt: TGTGCCAGCAGTTTCTCAGACACCAAGCAGTTCTTC
v_gene: TRBV27
d_gene: -
j_gene: TRBJ2-1
abundance: -

CDR3aa: CASSSTGGFKKLFF
CDR3nt: TGTGCCAGCAGTTCCACAGGGGGCTTTAAAAAACTGTTTTTT
v_gene: TRBV6-5
d_gene: TRBD1
j_gene: TRBJ1-4
abundance: -

CDR3aa: CASSYDRGTYEQYF
CDR3nt: TGTGCCAGCAGTTACGACAGGGGAACGTACGAGCAGTACTTC
v_gene: TRBV6-2/TRBV6-3
d_gene: TRBD1
j_gene: TRBJ2-7
abundance: once

CDR3aa: CATRPRDTSTHEQFF
CDR3nt: TGTGCCACCCGTCCCCGGGACACCTCGACGCATGAGCAGTTCTTC
v_gene: TRBV24-1
d_gene: -
j_gene: TRBJ2-1
abundance: -